This section outlines one T cell receptor (beta chain) sequence together with its context. No antigen is known for it. This CDR3 has 12 amino acids. Germline V CDR1 and CDR2: SGHVS, FQNEAQ. Trimming removed 2 bases at V and 13 bases at J, with 14 bases between. This record comes from a study of CD8+ T cells in alopecia areata. General observations from the study: Scalp samples also yield sequences from resident alphabeta T cells of normal skin. Mice showed clearer TCR sharing than patients did, a gap that was possibly HLA-related.

Sequencing templates came from extracted RNA that was reverse transcribed into cDNA. The assay was immunoSEQ multiplex PCR, and TCRdb's table has in-frame clones only and misses some. The sample yields some 200,000 clones, approximately 59% seen once. The sample consisted of CD4+ T cells sorted from blood, taken at week 0. The genes are TRBV7-8 and TRBJ1-2; D is unresolved. This receptor was obtained from a human donor with alopecia areata. The CDR3 reads CASSLNTESFTF. DNA for the CDR3: TGTGCCAGCAGCTTAAACACAGAGTCCTTCACCTTC. Drawing the rest from reference TRBV7-8 and TRBJ1-2, the complete variable domain is GAGVSQSPRYKVAKRGQDVALRCDPISGHVSLFWYQQALGQGPEFLTYFQNEAQLDKSGLPSDRFFAERPEGSVSTLKIQRTQQEDSAVYLCASSLNTESFTFGSGTRLTVV.